This T cell receptor beta chain was documented in a study of cytotoxic CD8 clonotypes in ibrutinib-treated CLL. Overall study: Responses: approximately 24 partial, 2 complete; after median approximately 70 months, around 15 stayed remitted, around twelve progressed. Sequencing produced an average of about 280,000 productive templates and 85,000 to 95,000 productive rearrangements per sample. Study results and limitations: Contraction or stability on treatment characterized the public clonotypes, which were uncommon.

Comments on this clone: Antigen specificity is unknown.

TCRdb's copy holds only in-frame clones and misses some; the assay was immunoSEQ multiplex PCR. The table lists 250,000 to 350,000 clones, around 69% of them singletons, with about 5.7% in the top ten. This CDR3 has 12 amino acids. Looked up from germline, CDR1 is MNHEY and CDR2 is SVGAGI. V was clipped by 10 bases and J by 2 bases, with 11 bases between them. The sequence was obtained from a human donor with chronic lymphocytic leukemia. The sequences come from PBMCs, collected at disease progression, from a patient treated with ibrutinib. V is TRBV6-5 and J is TRBJ2-5; D is ambiguous. The CDR3 DNA reads as TGTGCCACCAGGACCTCACAAGAGACCCAGTACTTC. Its protein is CATRTSQETQYF.